Below are 31 T cell receptor beta chains sequenced from a single sample in a study of T cell changes during pregnancy in multiple sclerosis. TCRdb keeps only in-frame clones here, not all; method: immunoSEQ multiplex PCR. The sample consists of almost 40,000 clones, approximately 89% of them appearing once. The sample consisted of CD4+ T cells from peripheral blood mononuclear cells, taken in the second trimester of pregnancy. All receptors come from a female donor in good health, enrolled as a control in a pregnancy study.

V usage is TRBV27 and J usage is TRBJ1-1; TRBD1 is a possible D gene (6 bases). This CDR3 has 14 amino acids. The germline gives CDR1 MNHEY, CDR2 SMNVEV (reference sequence). Trimming stripped 6 bases from V and 3 bases from J, with 14 bases between. The DNA for the CDR3 is TGTGCCAGCAGAAGACTGGACAGTTACACTGAAGCTTTCTTT. It translates to CASRRLDSYTEAFF.

This chain links TRBV28 with TRBJ1-4; possible D gene TRBD1, 6 bases. Between the trimmed V and J ends, which lost 6 bases and 8 bases, there was a span of 19 bases. This CDR3 has 15 residues. From germline, CDR1 is MDHEN and CDR2 SYDVKM. The CDR3 DNA follows: TGTGCCAGCAGGTCGGCAGGGGTTTTCGAAGAAAAACTGTTTTTT. It codes for CASRSAGVFEEKLFF.

This chain connects TRBV5-6 to TRBJ2-5, with D hard to call. From germline, CDR1 is SGHDT and CDR2 YYEEEE. This CDR3 contains 12 residues. The ends were cut back, 4 bases at V and 1 base at J, with 5 bases in the middle. The CDR3 reads CASSRFQETQYF. Written as DNA, the CDR3 is TGTGCCAGCAGCCGGTTCCAAGAGACCCAGTACTTC. Based on the CDR3 plus reference TRBV5-6 and TRBJ2-5, the full variable domain is DAGVTQSPTHLIKTRGQQVTLRCSPKSGHDTVSWYQQALGQGPQFIFQYYEEEERQRGNFPDRFSGHQFPNYSSELNVNALLLGDSALYLCASSRFQETQYFGPGTRLLVL.

V gene TRBV6-1 combines with J gene TRBJ2-1; perhaps TRBD2 as D (6 bases). Germline CDR1 and CDR2: MNHNS and SASEGT. This CDR3 is 14 amino acids long. Trimming stripped 8 bases from V and 6 bases from J, with 17 bases between. CDR3: CASALGLSVNEQFF. CDR3 nucleotides: TGTGCCAGCGCCCTGGGACTTAGCGTCAATGAGCAGTTCTTC.

This chain connects TRBV19 to TRBJ1-1, with 7 positions matching TRBD1. Trimming took 6 bases from V and 0 from J; bases not matched to a gene: 7. CDR3 length equals 15 residues. Germline-derived CDR1 and CDR2 are LNHDA and SQIVND (reference sequence). The chain's CDR3 is CASRQGKVMNTEAFF. The CDR3 bases are TGTGCCAGTAGACAGGGGAAGGTCATGAACACTGAAGCTTTCTTT.

The chain has TRBV5-1 and TRBJ1-1, with D maybe TRBD1 (5 bases). Germline CDR1 is SGHRS and CDR2 is YFSETQ. The CDR3 runs 15 residues. Trimming left V 4 bases short and J 0 bases short, with 13 bases between. The CDR3 sequence: CASSLLGVLNTEAFF. CDR3 coding DNA: TGCGCCAGCAGCCTCTTAGGGGTGCTGAACACTGAAGCTTTCTTT.

This clone was detected only once. V gene TRBV10-1 combines with J gene TRBJ2-7, with D perhaps matching TRBD2 (6 bases). The V and J ends lost 3 bases and 0 bases respectively, with 15 bases between them. This CDR3 comprises 16 residues. Germline-derived CDR1 and CDR2 are WNHNN and SYGVQD (reference sequence). The CDR3 is CASSEAGRGNSYEQYF. The CDR3 nucleotides read TGCGCCAGCAGTGAAGCCGGACGGGGGAACTCCTACGAGCAGTACTTC.

This clone was counted once. V usage is TRBV11-3 and J usage is TRBJ2-2; weak D call: TRBD2 (6 bases). Germline loops: CDR1 SGHNT, CDR2 YENEEA. The CDR3 covers 14 residues. Trimming removed 3 bases at V and 1 base at J, with 6 bases between. The CDR3 sequence is CASSLRGNTGELFF. CDR3 DNA: TGTGCCAGCAGCTTGCGGGGGAACACCGGGGAGCTGTTTTTT. The complete variable domain, with remaining parts taken from reference TRBV11-3 and TRBJ2-2, reads EAGVVQSPRYKIIEKKQPVAFWCNPISGHNTLYWYLQNLGQGPELLIRYENEEAVDDSQLPKDRFSAERLKGVDSTLKIQPAELGDSAVYLCASSLRGNTGELFFGEGSRLTVL.

The chain carries TRBV7-8 and TRBJ2-5; 7 bases map to TRBD1. Trimming at V came to 5 bases and at J to 4 bases, leaving 7 bases not matched to a gene. CDR1 is SGHVS, CDR2 FQNEAQ, per germline. The CDR3 extends over 14 amino acids. In DNA, the CDR3 is TGTGCCAGCAGCCGACAGGGTGGACGAGAGACCCAGTACTTC. Protein sequence: CASSRQGGRETQYF.

The chain combines TRBV9 with TRBJ2-5; the match to TRBD1 covers 9 bases. The CDR3 extends over 16 amino acids. Germline assignment: CDR1 SGDLS and CDR2 YYNGEE. V was pared by 4 bases and J by 4 bases, with 11 bases of the junction left unmatched. Written as DNA, the CDR3 is TGTGCCAGCAGCCTCCGACAGGGGGGGACAGCAGAGACCCAGTACTTC. This translates into CASSLRQGGTAETQYF. Full variable domain (rest looked up from reference TRBV9 and TRBJ2-5): DSGVTQTPKHLITATGQRVTLRCSPRSGDLSVYWYQQSLDQGLQFLIQYYNGEERAKGNILERFSAQQFPDLHSELNLSSLELGDSALYFCASSLRQGGTAETQYFGPGTRLLVL.

This chain connects TRBV5-8 to TRBJ2-2; TRBD1 aligns across 8 bases. The CDR3 is made up of 15 amino acids. V gave up 1 base and J gave up 7 bases; unmatched junction bases: 6. Germline V CDR1 and CDR2: SGHTS, YDEGEE. The CDR3: CASSLLDRESGELFF. The CDR3 nucleotides read TGTGCCAGCAGCTTGTTGGACAGGGAAAGCGGGGAGCTGTTTTTT.

This sequence joins TRBV7-2 and TRBJ2-3; the D gene is possibly TRBD2 (7 bases). V shed 2 bases and J shed 2 bases, with 17 bases lying between them. This CDR3 has 17 residues. The germline V gene encodes CDR1 SGHTA and CDR2 FQGNSA. CDR3 nucleotide sequence: TGTGCCAGCAGCTTATATCGACGGGGGGCCCCCACAGATACGCAGTATTTT. Translated: CASSLYRRGAPTDTQYF.

V is TRBV18 and J is TRBJ1-2, with TRBD1 as a possible D gene (6 bases). Deletions cut 6 bases from V and 7 bases from J, with 21 bases between. The CDR3 has 15 amino acids. CDR1 is KGHSH and CDR2 is LQKENI in the germline V gene. The CDR3 coding sequence is TGTGCCAGCTCCCCTCAAAACAGGGATACGGGTGGCTACACCTTC. It yields the protein CASSPQNRDTGGYTF. Full variable domain (rest looked up from reference TRBV18 and TRBJ1-2): NAGVMQNPRHLVRRRGQEARLRCSPMKGHSHVYWYRQLPEEGLKFMVYLQKENIIDESGMPKERFSAEFPKEGPSILRIQQVVRGDSAAYFCASSPQNRDTGGYTFGSGTRLTVV.

The gene calls are TRBV7-2 and TRBJ2-7; D unresolved. This CDR3 is 14 amino acids long. Germline-derived CDR1 and CDR2 are SGHTA and FQGNSA. V was clipped by 1 base and J by 2 bases, with 9 bases between them. The CDR3: CASSLEPGPYEQYF. As DNA, the CDR3 is TGTGCCAGCAGCTTAGAACCGGGTCCCTACGAGCAGTACTTC.

Written as DNA, the CDR3 is TGTGCCAGCAGCTTGGCCGGACTAGCAGTAGAGACCCAGTACTTC. The encoded protein is CASSLAGLAVETQYF. The chain employs TRBV5-6 and TRBJ2-5; TRBD2 matches 8 bases. The CDR3 has 15 amino acids. V lost 0 bases, J lost 4 bases, and 5 bases stayed unmatched. Germline CDR1 reads SGHDT; CDR2 reads YYEEEE.

The chain carries TRBV19 and TRBJ1-6, with TRBD1 matching over 11 bases. Germline CDR1 is LNHDA and CDR2 is SQIVND (reference sequence). The J segment lost 9 bases and the V segment lost 4 bases, leaving 2 bases of the junction unmatched. This CDR3 spans 14 amino acids. CDR3: CASSRDRGSSPLHF. CDR3 sequence (DNA): TGTGCCAGTAGTAGGGACAGGGGGAGTTCACCCCTCCACTTT.

The chain combines TRBV2 with TRBJ2-7; possibly TRBD2 for D (5 bases). Germline-derived CDR1 and CDR2 are SNHLY and FYNNEI. The CDR3 is made up of 13 amino acids. The V end was cut by 1 base, the J end by 9 bases, with 13 bases between. The CDR3 DNA reads TGTGCCAGCAGTGAAGGGCAGGACTGGGGGCAGTACTTC. This gives the protein CASSEGQDWGQYF.

This clone has only a few counts. This CDR3 reads CASSGGTGQSSGNTIYF. The CDR3 region has the DNA TGTGCCAGCAGCGGGGGGACAGGTCAGTCTTCTGGAAACACCATATATTTT. The chain employs TRBV9 and TRBJ1-3; TRBD1 matches at 8 bases. Trimming cost V 3 bases and J 1 base; bases outside gene matches: 9. This CDR3 contains 17 residues. Germline V gives CDR1 SGDLS, CDR2 YYNGEE.

This clone appeared once. The chain has TRBV4-3 and TRBJ1-1, with D possibly TRBD1 on 5 matching bases. CDR1 LGHNA and CDR2 YSLEER come from the germline V gene. Trimming took 4 bases from V and 6 from J, leaving 12 bases between them. The CDR3 contains 13 residues. CDR3 bases: TGCGCCAGCAGCCCAGGGTATTGGGCTGAAGCTTTCTTT. Amino acids: CASSPGYWAEAFF.

CDR3 sequence: CASSFFLPGQASSGANVLTF. CDR3 DNA: TGTGCCAGTAGTTTCTTCTTACCGGGACAGGCTTCCTCTGGGGCCAACGTCCTGACTTTC. J is TRBJ2-6 and V is TRBV19; 8 nucleotides agree with TRBD1. This CDR3 contains 20 residues. Germline V gene data show CDR1 as LNHDA and CDR2 as SQIVND (reference sequence). After removal of 5 bases from V and 0 bases from J, the junction contained 15 bases not matched to a gene.

This clone turned up a few times. The chain employs TRBV6-5 and TRBJ2-3, with 11 positions matching TRBD2. Germline CDR1 reads MNHEY; CDR2 reads SVGAGI. The CDR3 is 15 residues long. J lost 3 bases, V lost 6 bases, and 5 bases had no gene match. The CDR3 loop is CASSRLAGFTDTQYF. The CDR3 nucleotides are TGTGCCAGCAGCCGACTAGCGGGGTTTACAGATACGCAGTATTTT.

The chain recombines TRBV19 with TRBJ1-1; D is ambiguous. CDR1 and CDR2 (germline): LNHDA, SQIVND (reference sequence). V was clipped by 4 bases and J by 0 bases, with 6 bases between them. The length of the CDR3 is 13 residues. In nucleotides, the CDR3 is TGTGCCAGTAGTACTTCTATGAACACTGAAGCTTTCTTT. This encodes CASSTSMNTEAFF.

The V gene is TRBV7-2, the J gene TRBJ1-1, with D hard to call. Trimming cost V 5 bases and J 0 bases, with 13 bases left between them. There are 15 residues in the CDR3. Germline assignment: CDR1 SGHTA and CDR2 FQGNSA. CDR3 nucleotide sequence: TGTGCCAGCAGCCCCTTGAGGGTTCTGAACACTGAAGCTTTCTTT. It encodes CASSPLRVLNTEAFF.

This clone was counted a single time. The chain couples TRBV6-5 to TRBJ1-5; 8 bases match TRBD1. CDR1 is MNHEY and CDR2 is SVGAGI in the germline V gene. CDR3 length: 15 residues. J was trimmed by 4 bases and V by 6 bases; bases with no gene match: 8. The CDR3 nucleotides read TGTGCCAGCAGCCAGTCCGGGACAGGTAATCAGCCCCAGCATTTT. Translation gives CASSQSGTGNQPQHF.

This clone has only one observation. This rearrangement joins TRBV11-2 to TRBJ2-1; no definite D call. There are 11 residues in the CDR3. Trimming pared 5 bases from V and 6 bases from J, leaving 5 bases between. Germline V CDR1 and CDR2: SGHAT, FQNNGV. The CDR3 loop reads CASSLSNEQFF. The CDR3, as DNA: TGTGCCAGCAGCCTATCCAATGAGCAGTTCTTC.

This sequence joins TRBV30 and TRBJ1-4; TRBD1 might be the D (5 bases). Between the trimmed V and J ends, which lost 2 bases and 7 bases, there was a span of 14 bases. This CDR3 has 14 amino acids. Germline V gene sequence: CDR1 GTSNPN, CDR2 SVGIG (reference sequence). The CDR3 loop reads CAWSPGGKIEKLFF. In DNA, the CDR3 is TGTGCCTGGAGTCCGGGGGGGAAGATTGAAAAACTGTTTTTT. Full variable domain (missing parts from reference TRBV30 and TRBJ1-4): SQTIHQWPATLVQPVGSPLSLECTVEGTSNPNLYWYRQAAGRGLQLLFYSVGIGQISSEVPQNLSASRPQDRQFILSSKKLLLSDSGFYLCAWSPGGKIEKLFFGSGTQLSVL.

The V call is TRBV4-1, the J call TRBJ1-6; 7 bases map to TRBD1. From germline, CDR1 is MGHRA and CDR2 YSYEKL. The trim removed 4 bases at V and 3 bases at J, leaving 12 bases unmatched. The CDR3 length is 18 residues. The CDR3 region has the DNA TGCGCCAGCAGCCTCCGACAGGGCCCAGGAATCTATAATTCACCCCTCCACTTT. Protein product: CASSLRQGPGIYNSPLHF.

V usage is TRBV27 and J usage is TRBJ2-7; 7 nucleotides align to TRBD2. CDR3 length: 14 residues. The germline gives CDR1 MNHEY, CDR2 SMNVEV (reference sequence). The V segment lost 5 bases and the J segment 6 bases; nucleotides outside the gene matches: 10. The CDR3 here is CASSERGAPREQYF. CDR3 in DNA: TGTGCCAGCAGTGAGCGGGGTGCCCCCCGCGAGCAGTACTTC.

This clone was observed once. The chain uses TRBV7-2 and TRBJ1-1; D unclear. The germline CDR1 and CDR2 sequences are SGHTA and FQGNSA. Trimming took off 6 bases at V and 0 bases at J, with 14 bases between the two ends. The CDR3 runs to 15 residues. This CDR3 is CASRLSETLNTEAFF. The CDR3 DNA sequence: TGTGCCAGCAGGCTAAGCGAAACATTGAACACTGAAGCTTTCTTT.

This clone was recorded only once. The chain carries TRBV7-8 and TRBJ2-3; D perhaps matches TRBD1 (6 bases). In germline, CDR1 is SGHVS, CDR2 FQNEAQ. CDR3 length: 15 amino acids. V shed 4 bases and J shed 3 bases, with 14 bases lying between them. CDR3 in DNA: TGTGCCAGCAGCTGGGGGCGGTTAGGGACAGATACGCAGTATTTT. It is translated as CASSWGRLGTDTQYF. Complete variable domain (other parts from reference TRBV7-8 and TRBJ2-3): GAGVSQSPRYKVAKRGQDVALRCDPISGHVSLFWYQQALGQGPEFLTYFQNEAQLDKSGLPSDRFFAERPEGSVSTLKIQRTQQEDSAVYLCASSWGRLGTDTQYFGPGTRLTVL.

This clone was observed a handful of times. The chain recombines TRBV7-3 with TRBJ2-2; the D gene is possibly TRBD1 (6 bases). Deletions cut 0 bases from V and 8 bases from J, with 13 bases between. Germline-derived CDR1 and CDR2 are SGHTA and FQGTGA. The CDR3 length is 15 residues. DNA of the CDR3: TGTGCCAGCAGCTTAACTAACTCAGGGGCTGGGGAGCTGTTTTTT. This encodes CASSLTNSGAGELFF. The whole variable domain, remainder taken from reference TRBV7-3 and TRBJ2-2, is GAGVSQTPSNKVTEKGKYVELRCDPISGHTALYWYRQSLGQGPEFLIYFQGTGAADDSGLPNDRFFAVRPEGSVSTLKIQRTERGDSAVYLCASSLTNSGAGELFFGEGSRLTVL.